This TCR beta chain comes out of a study of cytomegalovirus exposure and HLA in healthy donors. The CDR3 covers 12 residues. CDR1 MGHRA and CDR2 YSYEKL come from the germline V gene. Trimming shortened V by 4 bases and J by 9 bases, and 10 bases separated the two germline ends. Use of 60 Vbeta and 13 Jbeta primers characterized the PCR. Profiling relied on immunoSEQ multiplex PCR, and the TCRdb table lists in-frame clones only, not all of them. The table lists 100,000 or so clones, 60% to 85% of them singletons, with around 5% in the top ten. The clonotype was recovered from a female donor in good health and CMV-seropositive. This chain links TRBV4-1 with TRBJ1-5, with D unresolved. The specimen sequenced was PBMCs. The CDR3 protein is CASSPPPGPQHF. In DNA form, the CDR3 reads TGCGCCAGCAGCCCCCCCCCGGGGCCCCAGCATTTT.